A single sample gave rise to the 15 T cell receptor beta chains below, sequenced in a study of CD8 T cells in ankylosing spondylitis. Each CDR3 protein gets one entry after TCRdb re-called the 5' RACE reads with MiXCR. Of about 130,000 distinct CDR3 sequences listed, around 7% are singletons. The sequencing input was blood, either unsorted or a sorted T cell fraction (not recorded which). The origin of the receptors is a male donor with ankylosing spondylitis or in good health (not recorded which).

At least ten counts were recorded for this clonotype. This chain connects TRBV20-1 to TRBJ2-1; 8 bases line up with TRBD1. V trimming: 4 bases; J trimming: 8 bases; junction bases outside the gene matches: 10. The CDR3 consists of 14 residues. In germline, CDR1 is DFQATT, CDR2 SNEGSKA (reference sequence). The CDR3 coding sequence is TGCAGTGCTATCACAGGGGGTCGTGTCGATGAGCAGTTCTTC. It translates to CSAITGGRVDEQFF.

V is TRBV7-2 and J is TRBJ2-2; D perhaps matches TRBD1 (5 bases). CDR3 length: 15 amino acids. The germline gives CDR1 SGHTA, CDR2 FQGNSA. Between the trimmed V and J ends, which lost 5 bases and 1 base, there was a span of 11 bases. CDR3 DNA: TGTGCCAGCAGCCTGGGGCCAGGGAACACCGGGGAGCTGTTTTTT. Protein product: CASSLGPGNTGELFF.

This clonotype occurred many times. The chain combines TRBV27 with TRBJ2-1; TRBD2 agrees at 10 bases. The CDR3 loop spans 15 amino acids. CDR1 and CDR2 from the germline V gene are MNHEY and SMNVEV (reference sequence). Losses at the gene ends were 6 bases for V and 5 bases for J; bases not matched to a gene: 7. CDR3 DNA sequence: TGTGCCAGCAGAAGAGCGGGGGGGCTAAACAATGAGCAGTTCTTC. As protein: CASRRAGGLNNEQFF.

In this sample, this clonotype turned up many times. This chain uses TRBV20-1 with TRBJ1-1, with 8 positions matching TRBD1. The CDR3 spans 14 residues. The V gene's germline CDR1 is DFQATT and CDR2 SNEGSKA (reference sequence). J lost 0 bases, V lost 6 bases, and 6 bases had no gene match. The CDR3 loop reads CSAGRDRMNTEAFF. The CDR3 nucleotides read TGCAGTGCCGGACGGGACAGGATGAACACTGAAGCTTTCTTT.

There are a few counts of this clonotype. Possible read error: a much larger clone is one base away. The chain combines TRBV15 with TRBJ1-2; D might be TRBD1 (5 bases). Germline V gene lookup returns CDR1 LNHNV and CDR2 YYDKDF (reference sequence). This CDR3 comprises 13 residues. DNA for the CDR3: TGTGCCACCAGCAGAGGGGGGGTCTATGGCTACCCCTTC. Translation gives CATSRGGVYGYPF.

Ten or more counts support this clonotype. The chain joins TRBV20-1 to TRBJ2-1; perhaps D is TRBD1 or TRBD2 (6 bases each). V dropped 3 bases and J dropped 6 bases, with 12 bases sitting between them. Germline CDR1 and CDR2: DFQATT and SNEGSKA (reference sequence). The CDR3 contains 13 residues. Written as DNA, the CDR3 is TGCAGTGCTAGTAGCGGAGGGGGCAATGAGCAGTTCTTC. This codes for CSASSGGGNEQFF.

This clonotype was observed many times. This chain links TRBV12-3 or TRBV12-4 with TRBJ1-1; D gene unclear. The CDR3 is 12 residues long. V shed 5 bases and J shed 7 bases, with 11 bases lying between them. The CDR3 DNA reads as TGTGCCAGCAGTCTGCTCCCGGTTGAAGCTTTCTTT. This codes for CASSLLPVEAFF.

This clonotype was picked up one time. V is TRBV6-2 or TRBV6-3 and J is TRBJ2-7; a weak D match, TRBD1 (7 bases). CDR3 size: 19 residues. The germline gives CDR1 MNHEY, CDR2 SVGEGT. Trimming removed 4 bases from V and 4 bases from J, with 29 bases in between. The chain's CDR3 is CASSSRKTQGGLKLYEQYF. The CDR3 DNA reads TGTGCCAGCAGTTCCCGTAAGACCCAGGGGGGACTGAAATTGTACGAGCAGTACTTC.

The table lists this clonotype with a few counts. The chain has TRBV4-1 and TRBJ2-1; 7 bases fit TRBD2. This CDR3 contains 14 residues. The ends lost 3 bases at V and 3 bases at J; junction bases unmatched: 2. Germline assignment: CDR1 MGHRA and CDR2 YSYEKL. The CDR3 protein is CASSHQRDYNEQFF. The CDR3 DNA is TGCGCCAGCAGCCATCAGCGGGACTACAATGAGCAGTTCTTC.

At least ten counts were recorded for this clonotype. The rearrangement uses TRBV7-2 and TRBJ1-4; D is uncertain. Trimming shortened V by 5 bases and J by 5 bases, and 6 bases separated the two germline ends. CDR1 and CDR2 (germline): SGHTA, FQGNSA. This CDR3 spans 12 amino acids. CDR3: CASSSNNEKLFF. CDR3 in DNA: TGTGCCAGCAGCAGCAACAATGAAAAACTGTTTTTT.

Ten or more counts support this clonotype. The V and J genes are TRBV12-3 or TRBV12-4 and TRBJ2-7, with TRBD1 matching 8 bases. After removal of 6 bases from V and 2 bases from J, the junction contained 6 bases not matched to a gene. This CDR3 has 14 amino acids. Here the CDR3 reads CASRTGQGPYEQYF. The CDR3 DNA is TGTGCCAGCAGGACAGGACAGGGTCCCTACGAGCAGTACTTC.

This clonotype was detected ten times or more. J is TRBJ1-3 and V is TRBV12-3 or TRBV12-4, with D unclear. V lost 3 bases and J lost 1, with 7 bases in between. The CDR3 spans 14 residues. The CDR3: CASSFFISGNTIYF. The CDR3 DNA is TGTGCCAGCAGTTTTTTCATTTCTGGAAACACCATATATTTT.

This clonotype was detected ten times or more. V usage is TRBV7-2 and J usage is TRBJ2-7, with D maybe TRBD2 (6 bases). The V gene lost 5 bases and the J gene lost 0 bases, with 14 bases spanning the gap. This CDR3 is built from 15 residues. CDR1 is SGHTA and CDR2 is FQGNSA in the germline V gene. CDR3 nucleotides: TGTGCCAGCAGCCCTTTGGGGGGAACCTCCTACGAGCAGTACTTC. This gives the protein CASSPLGGTSYEQYF.

This clonotype showed up many times. The gene calls are TRBV24-1 and TRBJ1-2, with D hard to call. V was cut by 3 bases and J by 5 bases, with 18 bases left in between. Germline V lookup: CDR1 KGHDR, CDR2 SFDVKD. The CDR3 is 16 amino acids. CDR3: CATSDRTIGEGYGYTF. Here the CDR3 DNA reads TGTGCCACCAGTGATAGGACGATCGGGGAGGGATATGGCTACACCTTC.

This clonotype has only a few counts. J is TRBJ1-1 and V is TRBV12-3 or TRBV12-4; D gene unclear. This CDR3 spans 15 amino acids. V lost 1 base, J lost 5 bases, and 14 bases lay in between. In nucleotides, the CDR3 is TGTGCCAGCAGTTTAGGGAACAAGGGCACGACTGAAGCTTTCTTT. Translating it yields CASSLGNKGTTEAFF.